One T cell receptor beta chain is described in this entry. The antigen remains unidentified. The data were produced by immunoSEQ multiplex PCR, yet TCRdb's version contains in-frame clones alone and is incomplete. The repertoire includes tens of thousands of clones, 90% of them detected once, and approximately 8.7% sits in the top ten. The data derive from a study of T cell responses to AZD1222 COVID-19 vaccine. Study-wide findings and caveats: Two AZD1222 administrations were followed by greater Spike-specific TCR breadth and depth.

Germline-derived CDR1 and CDR2 are MDHEN and SYDVKM. V was shortened by 8 bases and J by 1 base, with 23 bases between the two germline ends. CDR3 length: 17 amino acids. The rearrangement uses TRBV28 and TRBJ2-5; a possible D gene is TRBD1 (6 bases). The source was peripheral blood, collected on day 0 of AZD1222 vaccination. This clonotype originated in an adult in good health. CDR3 bases: TGTGCCAGCCCACCAGGGGTTCCCAGGGGACCCCAAGAGACCCAGTACTTC. This codes for CASPPGVPRGPQETQYF.